The clone carrying this T cell receptor (beta chain) occurred a few times. TCRdb called the 5' RACE reads again in MiXCR, with one record for every CDR3 protein. The profile covers a few hundred thousand distinct CDR3 sequences, with around 10% appearing a single time and around 20% taken by the ten largest. These data are taken from a study of T-cell memory formation after mild COVID-19. The TCR sequence derives from a man younger than 30 who had mild COVID-19 (a few samples of this study predate the infection). Cell type and time point are not known. Specimen: PBMCs or a T cell subset sorted from them (not recorded which).

The CDR3 coding sequence is TGTGCCTGGAGGTCCACTTATAGCAATCAGCCCCAGCATTTT. It is translated as CAWRSTYSNQPQHF. The chain couples TRBV30 to TRBJ1-5; no definite D call. The CDR3 consists of 14 residues. CDR1 is GTSNPN, CDR2 SVGIG, per germline (reference sequence). Trimming shortened V by 3 bases and J by 0 bases, and 9 bases separated the two germline ends.